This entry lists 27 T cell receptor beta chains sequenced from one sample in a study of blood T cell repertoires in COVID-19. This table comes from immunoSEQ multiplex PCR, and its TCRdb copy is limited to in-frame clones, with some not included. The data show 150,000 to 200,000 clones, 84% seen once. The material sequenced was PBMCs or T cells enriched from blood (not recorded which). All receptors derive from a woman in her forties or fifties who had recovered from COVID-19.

The DNA for the CDR3 is TGTGCCAGCAGTCCAGGGGACAGGACCTATGGCTACACCTTC. It encodes CASSPGDRTYGYTF. The chain joins TRBV28 to TRBJ1-2; 8 bases are shared with TRBD1. CDR3 length: 14 residues. CDR1 and CDR2 from the germline V gene are MDHEN and SYDVKM. V trimming: 5 bases; J trimming: 4 bases; junction bases outside the gene matches: 6.

For the CDR3, the DNA is TGTGCCAGTAGTTGGGGCGGGGGCCTCTACGAGCAGTACTTC. The encoded protein is CASSWGGGLYEQYF. The chain carries TRBV19 and TRBJ2-7, with a weak D call TRBD2 (7 bases). Trimming pared 5 bases from V and 3 bases from J, leaving 14 bases between. The CDR3 is made up of 14 amino acids. Germline-derived CDR1 and CDR2 are LNHDA and SQIVND (reference sequence).

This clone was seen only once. CDR3 in amino acids: CASSQEPGDSGVDEQFF. CDR3 coding DNA: TGCGCCAGCAGCCAGGAACCTGGAGATTCCGGGGTGGATGAGCAGTTCTTC. The chain couples TRBV4-1 to TRBJ2-1; tentative D call: TRBD2 (5 bases). V lost 3 bases and J 8 bases, leaving 23 bases between the germline ends. The CDR3 has 17 residues. The V gene's germline CDR1 is MGHRA and CDR2 YSYEKL.

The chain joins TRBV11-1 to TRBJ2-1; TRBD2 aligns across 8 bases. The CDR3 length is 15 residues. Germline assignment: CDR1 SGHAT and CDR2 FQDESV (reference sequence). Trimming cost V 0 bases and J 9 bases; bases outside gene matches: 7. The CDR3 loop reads CASSLAGTSGREQFF. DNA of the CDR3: TGTGCCAGCAGCTTAGCTGGAACTAGCGGCCGTGAGCAGTTCTTC.

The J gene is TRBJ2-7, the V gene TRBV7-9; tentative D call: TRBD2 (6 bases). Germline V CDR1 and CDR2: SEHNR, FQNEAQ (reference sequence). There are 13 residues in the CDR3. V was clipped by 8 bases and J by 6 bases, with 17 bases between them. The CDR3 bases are TGTGCCAGCCGGTTTGGGGGGATAGGCGAGCAGTACTTC. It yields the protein CASRFGGIGEQYF. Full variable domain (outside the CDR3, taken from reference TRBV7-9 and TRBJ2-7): DTGVSQNPRHKITKRGQNVTFRCDPISEHNRLYWYRQTLGQGPEFLTYFQNEAQLEKSRLLSDRFSAERPKGSFSTLEIQRTEQGDSAMYLCASRFGGIGEQYFGPGTRLTVT.

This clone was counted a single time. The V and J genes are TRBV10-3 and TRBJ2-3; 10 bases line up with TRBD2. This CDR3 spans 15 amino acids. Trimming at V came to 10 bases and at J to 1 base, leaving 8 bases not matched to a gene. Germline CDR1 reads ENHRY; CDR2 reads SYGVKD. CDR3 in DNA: TGTGCCACCTCTCTAGCGGGGGAACGCACAGATACGCAGTATTTT. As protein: CATSLAGERTDTQYF.

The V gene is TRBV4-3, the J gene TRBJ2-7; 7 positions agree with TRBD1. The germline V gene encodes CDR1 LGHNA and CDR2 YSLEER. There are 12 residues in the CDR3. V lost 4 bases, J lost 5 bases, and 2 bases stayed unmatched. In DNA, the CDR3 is TGCGCCAGCAGCCTCGACAGGGACGAGCAGTACTTC. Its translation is CASSLDRDEQYF.

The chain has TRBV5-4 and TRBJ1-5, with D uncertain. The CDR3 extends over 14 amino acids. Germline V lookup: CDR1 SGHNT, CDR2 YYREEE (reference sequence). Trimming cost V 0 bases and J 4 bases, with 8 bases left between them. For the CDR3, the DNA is TGTGCCAGCAGCTTGGACGGTGTAAATCAGCCCCAGCATTTT. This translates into CASSLDGVNQPQHF.

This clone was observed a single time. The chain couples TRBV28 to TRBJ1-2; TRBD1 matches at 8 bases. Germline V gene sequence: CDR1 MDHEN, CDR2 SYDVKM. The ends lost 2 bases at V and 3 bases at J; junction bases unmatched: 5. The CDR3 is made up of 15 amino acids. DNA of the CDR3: TGTGCCAGCAGTTTACGGGACAGGCCCTACTATGGCTACACCTTC. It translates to CASSLRDRPYYGYTF.

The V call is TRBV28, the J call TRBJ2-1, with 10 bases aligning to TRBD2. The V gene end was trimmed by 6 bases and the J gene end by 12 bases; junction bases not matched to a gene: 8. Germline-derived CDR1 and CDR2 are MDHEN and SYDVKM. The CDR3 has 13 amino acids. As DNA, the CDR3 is TGTGCCAGCAGCGTCGTTCTAGCGGGGGCGCAGTTCTTC. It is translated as CASSVVLAGAQFF.

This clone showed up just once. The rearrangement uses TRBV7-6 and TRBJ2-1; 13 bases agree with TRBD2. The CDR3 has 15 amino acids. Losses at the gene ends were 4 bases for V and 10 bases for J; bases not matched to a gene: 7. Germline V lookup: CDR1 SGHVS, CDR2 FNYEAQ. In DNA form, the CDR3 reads TGTGCCAGCAGCTCCACCGGACTAGCGGGGGTGGAGCAGTTCTTC. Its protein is CASSSTGLAGVEQFF.

As DNA, the CDR3 is TGTGCCAGTAAAGACCGGACTAGTCTTGGAGATACGCAGTATTTT. Protein product: CASKDRTSLGDTQYF. The gene calls are TRBV19 and TRBJ2-3; 7 bases align to TRBD2. The CDR3 has 15 residues. J was trimmed by 5 bases and V by 7 bases; bases with no gene match: 12. The V gene's germline CDR1 is LNHDA and CDR2 SQIVND (reference sequence).

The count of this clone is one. CDR3 loop: CASSLTGTSVEELFF. In DNA form, the CDR3 reads TGCGCCAGCAGCTTAACCGGGACTAGCGTAGAGGAGCTGTTTTTT. This chain connects TRBV5-1 to TRBJ2-2, with 10 bases identical to TRBD2. The V gene end was trimmed by 2 bases and the J gene end by 10 bases; junction bases not matched to a gene: 8. Germline CDR1 reads SGHRS; CDR2 reads YFSETQ. The CDR3 extends over 15 amino acids.

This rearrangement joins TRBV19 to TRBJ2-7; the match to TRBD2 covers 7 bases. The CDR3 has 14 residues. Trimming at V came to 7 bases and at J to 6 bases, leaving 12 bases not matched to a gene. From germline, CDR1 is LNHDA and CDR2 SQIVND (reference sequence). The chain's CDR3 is CASKEKAWGGEQYF. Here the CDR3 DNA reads TGTGCCAGTAAGGAAAAAGCCTGGGGGGGCGAGCAGTACTTC.

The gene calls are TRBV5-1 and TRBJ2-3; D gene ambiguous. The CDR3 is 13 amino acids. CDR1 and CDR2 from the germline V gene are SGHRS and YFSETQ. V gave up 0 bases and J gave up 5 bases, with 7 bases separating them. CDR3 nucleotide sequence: TGCGCCAGCAGCTTGGTGGCTAGAGATACGCAGTATTTT. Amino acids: CASSLVARDTQYF. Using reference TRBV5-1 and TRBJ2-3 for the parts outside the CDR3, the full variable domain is KAGVTQTPRYLIKTRGQQVTLSCSPISGHRSVSWYQQTPGQGLQFLFEYFSETQRNKGNFPGRFSGRQFSNSRSEMNVSTLELGDSALYLCASSLVARDTQYFGPGTRLTVL.

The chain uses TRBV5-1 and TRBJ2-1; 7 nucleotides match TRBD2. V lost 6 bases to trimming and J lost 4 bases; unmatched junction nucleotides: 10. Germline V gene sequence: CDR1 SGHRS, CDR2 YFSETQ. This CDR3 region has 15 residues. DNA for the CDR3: TGCGCCAGCACCACGAAGACTAGCAGTTACAATGAGCAGTTCTTC. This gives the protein CASTTKTSSYNEQFF. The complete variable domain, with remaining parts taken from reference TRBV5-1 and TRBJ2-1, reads KAGVTQTPRYLIKTRGQQVTLSCSPISGHRSVSWYQQTPGQGLQFLFEYFSETQRNKGNFPGRFSGRQFSNSRSEMNVSTLELGDSALYLCASTTKTSSYNEQFFGPGTRLTVL.

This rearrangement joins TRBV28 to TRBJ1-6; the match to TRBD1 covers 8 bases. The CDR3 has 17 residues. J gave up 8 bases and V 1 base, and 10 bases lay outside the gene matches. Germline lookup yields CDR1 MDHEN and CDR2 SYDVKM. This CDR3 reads CASSLSHPGTGHSPLHF. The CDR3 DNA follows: TGTGCCAGCAGTTTATCGCACCCCGGGACAGGTCATTCACCCCTCCACTTT.

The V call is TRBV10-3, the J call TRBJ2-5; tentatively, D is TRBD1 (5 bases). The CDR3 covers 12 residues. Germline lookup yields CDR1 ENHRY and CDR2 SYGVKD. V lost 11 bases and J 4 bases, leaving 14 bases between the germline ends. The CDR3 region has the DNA TGTGCCCCGGAAGGGGTCGGAGAGACCCAGTACTTC. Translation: CAPEGVGETQYF.

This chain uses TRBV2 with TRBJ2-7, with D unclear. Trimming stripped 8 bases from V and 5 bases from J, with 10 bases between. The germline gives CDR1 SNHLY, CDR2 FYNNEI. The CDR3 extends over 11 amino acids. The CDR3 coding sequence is TGTGCCAGCTTGCTGTCGGACGAGCAGTACTTC. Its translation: CASLLSDEQYF.

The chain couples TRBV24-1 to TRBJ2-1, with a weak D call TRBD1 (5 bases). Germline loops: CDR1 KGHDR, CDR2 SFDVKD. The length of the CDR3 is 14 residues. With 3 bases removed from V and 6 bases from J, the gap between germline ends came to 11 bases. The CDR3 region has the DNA TGTGCCACCAGTGATCCGCCCGACAGCAATGAGCAGTTCTTC. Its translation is CATSDPPDSNEQFF.

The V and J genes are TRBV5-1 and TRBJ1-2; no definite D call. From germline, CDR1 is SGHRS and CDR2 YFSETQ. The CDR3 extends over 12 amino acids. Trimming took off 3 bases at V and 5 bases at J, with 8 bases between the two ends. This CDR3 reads CASSSGLYGYTF. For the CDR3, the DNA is TGCGCCAGCAGCTCTGGGCTTTATGGCTACACCTTC.

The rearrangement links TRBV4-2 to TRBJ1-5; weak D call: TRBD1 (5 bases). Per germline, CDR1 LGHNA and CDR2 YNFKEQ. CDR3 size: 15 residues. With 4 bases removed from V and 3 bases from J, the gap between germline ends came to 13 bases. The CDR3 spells CASSPEGGVNQPQHF. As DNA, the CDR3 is TGTGCCAGCAGCCCAGAGGGAGGGGTCAATCAGCCCCAGCATTTT.

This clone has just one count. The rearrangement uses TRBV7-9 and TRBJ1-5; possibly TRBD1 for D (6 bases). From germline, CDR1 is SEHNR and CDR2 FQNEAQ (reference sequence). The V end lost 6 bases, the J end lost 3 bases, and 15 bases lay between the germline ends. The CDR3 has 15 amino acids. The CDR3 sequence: CASSSLQGTNQPQHF. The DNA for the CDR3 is TGTGCCAGCAGTTCCCTACAGGGAACCAATCAGCCCCAGCATTTT.

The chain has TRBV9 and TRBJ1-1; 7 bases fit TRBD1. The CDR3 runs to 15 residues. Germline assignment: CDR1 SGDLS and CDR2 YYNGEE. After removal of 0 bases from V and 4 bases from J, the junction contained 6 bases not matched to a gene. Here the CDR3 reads CASSVDPGGGTEAFF. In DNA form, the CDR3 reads TGTGCCAGCAGCGTAGACCCAGGGGGAGGCACTGAAGCTTTCTTT. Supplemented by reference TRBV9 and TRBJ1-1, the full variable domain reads DSGVTQTPKHLITATGQRVTLRCSPRSGDLSVYWYQQSLDQGLQFLIQYYNGEERAKGNILERFSAQQFPDLHSELNLSSLELGDSALYFCASSVDPGGGTEAFFGQGTRLTVV.

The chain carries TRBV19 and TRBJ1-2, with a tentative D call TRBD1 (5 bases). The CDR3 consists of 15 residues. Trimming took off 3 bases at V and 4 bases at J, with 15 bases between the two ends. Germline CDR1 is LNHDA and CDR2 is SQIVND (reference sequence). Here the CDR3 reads CASSIVFERGYGYTF. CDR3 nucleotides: TGTGCCAGTAGTATCGTCTTCGAAAGGGGCTATGGCTACACCTTC.

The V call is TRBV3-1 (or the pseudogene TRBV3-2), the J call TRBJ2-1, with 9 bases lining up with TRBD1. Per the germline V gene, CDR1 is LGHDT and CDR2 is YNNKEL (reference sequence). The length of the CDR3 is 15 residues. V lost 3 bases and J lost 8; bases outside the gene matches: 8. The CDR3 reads CASSQGTGRSDEQFF. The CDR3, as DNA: TGTGCCAGCAGCCAGGGGACAGGGAGGTCGGATGAGCAGTTCTTC.

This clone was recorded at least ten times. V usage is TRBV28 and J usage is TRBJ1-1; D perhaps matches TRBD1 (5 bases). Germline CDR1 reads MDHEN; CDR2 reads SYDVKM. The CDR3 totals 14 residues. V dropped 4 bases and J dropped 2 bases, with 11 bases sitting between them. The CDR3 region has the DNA TGTGCCAGCAGTTGGGGGGAAGTTAACACTGAAGCTTTCTTT. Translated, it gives CASSWGEVNTEAFF.